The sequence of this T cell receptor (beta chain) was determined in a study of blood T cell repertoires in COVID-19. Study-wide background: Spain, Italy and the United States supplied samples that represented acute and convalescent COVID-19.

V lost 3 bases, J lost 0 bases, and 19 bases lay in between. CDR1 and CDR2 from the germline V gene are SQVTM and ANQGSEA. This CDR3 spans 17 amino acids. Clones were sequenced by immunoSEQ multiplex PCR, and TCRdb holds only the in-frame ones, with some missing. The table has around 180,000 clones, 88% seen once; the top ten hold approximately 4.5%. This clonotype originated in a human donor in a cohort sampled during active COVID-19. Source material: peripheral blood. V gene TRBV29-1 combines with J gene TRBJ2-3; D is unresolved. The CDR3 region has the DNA TGCAGCGTTGAGTTGGCCCTGAAGTACCCTAGCACAGATACGCAGTATTTT. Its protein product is CSVELALKYPSTDTQYF.